This is a list of T cell receptor beta chains from one sample in a study of T cell responses to AZD1222 COVID-19 vaccine. TCRdb keeps only in-frame clones here, not all; method: immunoSEQ multiplex PCR. This sample has about 120,000 clones, with 91% found just once. The sample was peripheral blood, taken on day 0 of AZD1222 vaccination. All receptors derive from an adult in good health. Each CDR3 is given with its conserved first and last residue. A D gene is named only where the DNA matches it firmly. Not every row has a clone size; where given, it reads once, few, many or a size class.

V gene	J gene	D gene	clone size	CDR3 length	CDR3 DNA	CDR3 protein
TRBV6-6	TRBJ1-2	.	.	13	TGTGCCAGCAGTTACAATACAGGGAAAGGCTACACCTTC	CASSYNTGKGYTF
TRBV19	TRBJ2-5	.	.	15	TGTGCCAGTAGTATTTCGATCGGGGGCGGGGAGACCCAGTACTTC	CASSISIGGGETQYF
TRBV3-1/TRBV3-2	TRBJ1-5	.	.	12	TGTGCCAGCAGCCAGGGGGGACAGCCCCAGCATTTT	CASSQGGQPQHF
TRBV7-9	TRBJ1-4	TRBD1	.	17	TGTGCCAGCAGCTTAACCGGGGACAGGGGCCTGGGGGAAAAACTGTTTTTT	CASSLTGDRGLGEKLFF
TRBV11-2	TRBJ2-3	.	.	13	TGTGCCAGCAGCTTAGAATCCTTAAATACGCAGTATTTT	CASSLESLNTQYF
TRBV12-5	TRBJ1-2	.	.	13	TGTGCTAGTGGTTACCGGACAGACGACGGCTACACCTTC	CASGYRTDDGYTF
TRBV5-4	TRBJ1-2	.	once	17	TGTGCCAGCAGCTTGGATAGGGGAACAGGGTTGAACTATGGCTACACCTTC	CASSLDRGTGLNYGYTF
TRBV5-1	TRBJ1-6	.	.	13	TGCGCCAGCGGGAGAGGTCAGAATTCACCCCTCCACTTT	CASGRGQNSPLHF
TRBV11-1	TRBJ1-6	.	.	13	TGTGCCAGCAGCCCTCTTGATAATTCACCCCTCCACTTT	CASSPLDNSPLHF
TRBV28	TRBJ1-4	.	once	15	TGTGCCAGCAGCTTAACCCGAGGCAATAATGAAAAACTGTTTTTT	CASSLTRGNNEKLFF
TRBV27	TRBJ1-6	.	.	10	TGTGCCGCAGGGGATTCACCCCTCCACTTT	CAAGDSPLHF
TRBV28	TRBJ1-1	.	.	12	TGTGCCAGCACCGTCGCGGGCACTGAAGCTTTCTTT	CASTVAGTEAFF
TRBV7-3	TRBJ2-3	.	once	13	TGTGCCAGCAGCTTATCCTCGTCAGATACGCAGTATTTT	CASSLSSSDTQYF
TRBV6-5	TRBJ2-7	TRBD2	.	15	TGTGCCAGCAGCCGGGGACTAGCGCAAACCTACGAGCAGTACTTC	CASSRGLAQTYEQYF
TRBV5-1	TRBJ1-2	.	.	14	TGCGCCAGCAGCTTACAACTGGACGACTATGGCTACACCTTC	CASSLQLDDYGYTF
TRBV7-9	TRBJ1-5	.	.	12	TGTGCCAGCAGCTTCGGGGTCCAGCCCCAGCATTTT	CASSFGVQPQHF
TRBV2	TRBJ2-5	.	.	12	TGTGCCAGCAGTGTGGACGGCGAGACCCAGTACTTC	CASSVDGETQYF
TRBV27	TRBJ2-1	.	once	13	TGTGCCAGCAGAGAGGAACCCTACAATGAGCAGTTCTTC	CASREEPYNEQFF
TRBV29-1	TRBJ2-1	.	.	15	TGCAGCGTTGTCCCAGGGCCCAATCCCAACAATGAGCAGTTCTTC	CSVVPGPNPNNEQFF
TRBV19	TRBJ2-7	TRBD1	once	13	TGTGCCAGTCAGGGACAGGGGCTTACCGAGCAGTACTTC	CASQGQGLTEQYF
TRBV5-1	TRBJ1-2	TRBD1	.	17	TGCGCCAGCAGCTTGTTTCCTCCCGGGACAGGGATCTATGGCTACACCTTC	CASSLFPPGTGIYGYTF
TRBV11-2	TRBJ2-2	TRBD2	.	16	TGTGCCAGCAGCTTAGATAGCGGGAGTATGACCGGGGAGCTGTTTTTT	CASSLDSGSMTGELFF